This paragraph covers one T cell receptor (beta chain) sequence. The data belong to a study of OX40 agonist ivuxolimab in advanced cancers. Clones were read by immunoSEQ multiplex PCR, and TCRdb kept only the in-frame ones, dropping some. The sample has about 77,000 clones; approximately 82% are singletons. Trimming took off 4 bases at V and 3 bases at J, with 22 bases between the two ends. From germline, CDR1 is SGHAT and CDR2 FQNNGV. The CDR3 runs 17 residues. The V and J genes are TRBV11-2 and TRBJ2-7; D might be TRBD1 (6 bases). This clonotype originated in an adult with an advanced solid tumor such as melanoma, head and neck, liver or kidney cancer. Specimen: CD4+ or CD8+ T cells sorted from blood, collected in a trial of the OX40 agonist ivuxolimab. CDR3 in DNA: TGTGCCAGCAGCTCGGGACATCTCCGACCCAGGGGCTACGAGCAGTACTTC. It codes for CASSSGHLRPRGYEQYF.